This T cell receptor beta chain was retrieved from a study of shared clonotypes between healthy human individuals (dated by TCRdb to about 2020). The study in broad terms: The cohort comprised two women and three men aged 18 to 49 years. For each donor, three plates each were used for CD4 naive and CD4 memory, two plates were used for CD8 naive, and one plate was used for CD8 memory. To estimate repertoire size and how much clonotypes are shared between individuals, the study performed deep sequencing of blood TCR repertoires from roughly five healthy adults. Different laboratories and diverse techniques were used to prepare libraries and sequence TCR repertoires, to increase sequencing depth and limit assay-specific biases. Each donor's leukapheresis produced roughly between roughly 0.85 and 10 billion PBMCs.

Using the deep immunoSEQ assay, TCR CDR3 regions were amplified from genomic DNA by multiplex PCR. Genomic DNA extracted from each cell subset was distributed evenly over all wells of several immunoSEQ 96-well plates, and each plate served as one replicate. For sorted subsets, each replicate PCR was loaded with roughly 200 ng genomic DNA, equivalent to 32,000 or so T cell genomes. The purified libraries were quantified using a Qubit 3.0 fluorometer, sized with a Bioanalyzer 2100, and then quantified again using the KAPA Library Quantification kit. Every immunoSEQ 96-well plate was sequenced on a separate single-read 150-cycle Illumina NextSeq 550 flow cell. On the study's bioinformatics: Because only junctional sequences without quality scores were contained in the immunoSEQ output, filtering matching that applied to full-length reads could not be performed. To assign V/J genes and CDR3, sequences were annotated using PyIR, a Python wrapper for IgBLAST v1.9, with IMGT germline references. Reads were filtered out if the reads had weak V/J assignments (E-value above 1e-6), no CDR3, stop codons, out-of-frame junctions, or ambiguous translated residues. V3J clonotypes were defined as sequences sharing an identical inferred V gene, J gene, and CDR3 amino acid sequence. Percentage overlap between repertoires was calculated by dividing the number of shared unique clonotypes by the size of the smaller repertoire. Richness of each repertoire was evaluated using RTK rarefaction, the Chao1 estimator, and Recon v2.1 estimates of unobserved clonotypes. OLGA was used to compute generation probabilities for all TCRbeta clonotypes that the gDNA method yielded from a handful of donors. TCRdb re-hosts the immuneACCESS table, in-frame sequences only. Its copies lack some clones; in the studies checked, an unresolved V gene accounts for under half of them, and the cause for the rest is not known. The V and J calls and clone size are taken from that table; D and trimming were inferred from the DNA. The sample includes a few million clones, with more than 80% observed a single time. Clones ranked in the top ten supply over 0.12% of the sample.

V is clipped by 1 base and J by 3 bases, and the sequence between their germline boundaries is 7 bases long. Taken from cysteine to phenylalanine, the CDR3 has 13 residues. The kept DNA is CDR3 alone, 39 bases in frame from the first base. Sequences SGHAT (CDR1) and FQNNGV (CDR2) are obtained from the germline V gene. Worth noting for this clone: Its antigen is unknown. No much larger clonotype is one base removed from it; base qualities were not supplied.

Donors were healthy HIV-negative adults with no recently reported acute infections or vaccinations. Only Caucasian adults living in Nashville, Tennessee, USA were represented among the donors. CD4+ T cells were enriched through magnetic negative selection, after which naive cells were positively selected on CD45RA and the remaining negative fraction served as the memory subset. Blood was collected by leukapheresis, and PBMCs were isolated by Ficoll-Histopaque density gradient centrifugation and then cryopreserved in liquid nitrogen vapor phase. Analytical flow cytometry was used to check the purity and quantity of each magnetically sorted T cell population. Genomic DNA was isolated from each sorted fraction and quantified by UV absorbance on a Nanodrop 2000c. Overall study outcomes, separate from this receptor: Naive subsets generally had larger estimated clonotype richness than memory subsets. Based on pairwise subsampling, the degree of clonotype sharing among donors was expected to be affected by sequencing depth. Rarefaction of sorted-subset datasets indicated incomplete sequencing despite the large sequencing depth. Only blood was sampled, and tissue TCR repertoires likely differ from those in blood. When a handful of donors were compared, the shared fraction of clonotypes was about 5% for naive CD4, 3% to 4% for naive CD8, roughly 2.5% for memory CD4, and 0.4% for memory CD8. The small number of donors limited the genetic and exposure-history diversity represented. Higher generation probabilities were observed for clonotypes shared by all four sorted-subset donors than for non-shared clonotypes.

The rearrangement joined TRBV11-2 to TRBJ2-7; the D segment cannot be called with confidence. Sequencing used naive CD4+ T cells sorted from blood. Taken with the paper, the label for cell subset or site translates to: CD45RA+ positively selected. This receptor was identified in a young man in good health. The CDR3 sequence is CASSLGYNYEQYF. The DNA sequence follows: TGTGCCAGCAGCTTAGGGTACAACTACGAGCAGTACTTC.